These T cell receptor beta chains were read from a single sample in a study of PD-1 blockade in classical Hodgkin lymphoma. Measured with immunoSEQ multiplex PCR; TCRdb has only the in-frame clones, and not every one. The sample shows tens of thousands of clones, approximately 79% of them seen only once. This sample comprised CD4+ T cells from blood, obtained before the fourth cycle of nivolumab. These receptors were taken from a human donor with classical Hodgkin lymphoma. The CDR3 runs from the conserved cysteine through the conserved F or W. The D gene is left open where the match is weak. Size values are once, few and many counts, or a class for expanded clones, and some rows have none.

cdr3_aa cdr3_nt clone_size d_call v_call cdr3_length j_call
CASSSRPLTNYGYTF TGCGCCAGCAGCTCTCGGCCACTTACTAACTATGGCTACACCTTC . . TRBV5-1 15 TRBJ1-2
CASSLGGPNSPLHF TGTGCCAGCAGTTTAGGGGGGCCTAATTCACCCCTCCACTTT . . TRBV28 14 TRBJ1-6
CASSKGIQPLHF TGTGCCAGCAGCAAGGGAATTCAACCCCTCCACTTT . . TRBV6-1 12 TRBJ1-6
CASSYGAQAGNTIYF TGTGCCAGCAGTTACGGGGCGCAGGCGGGAAACACCATATATTTT . . TRBV6-6 15 TRBJ1-3
CATSRDTQETQYF TGTGCCACCAGCCGAGACACCCAAGAGACCCAGTACTTC . . TRBV15 13 TRBJ2-5
CAWSVWETQYF TGTGCCTGGAGTGTATGGGAGACCCAGTACTTC . . TRBV30 11 TRBJ2-5
CASAPGDGYEQYF TGTGCCAGCGCTCCAGGGGACGGCTACGAGCAGTACTTC . . TRBV28 13 TRBJ2-7
CSVVGPQGGTEAFF TGCAGCGTTGTTGGACCACAGGGTGGCACTGAAGCTTTCTTT . . TRBV29-1 14 TRBJ1-1
CASSPTRGTNEKLFF TGTGCCAGTAGTCCAACCCGGGGCACTAATGAAAAACTGTTTTTT once . TRBV19 15 TRBJ1-4
CASSWTGRNTEAFF TGTGCCAGCAGCTGGACAGGGAGGAACACTGAAGCTTTCTTT few TRBD1 TRBV11-2 14 TRBJ1-1
CASNVGAGGDYGYTF TGTGCCAGCAATGTGGGGGCAGGGGGCGACTATGGCTACACCTTC once TRBD1 TRBV28 15 TRBJ1-2
CASSHGTGRETQYF TGCGCCAGCAGCCACGGGACAGGGAGAGAGACCCAGTACTTC . TRBD1 TRBV5-1 14 TRBJ2-5
CASSLGGTANEKLFF TGTGCCAGCAGCCTCGGCGGGACAGCTAATGAAAAACTGTTTTTT . TRBD1 TRBV7-7 15 TRBJ1-4
CASSAGQGYGYTF TGTGCCAGTAGTGCCGGACAGGGATACGGCTACACCTTC . TRBD1 TRBV19 13 TRBJ1-2
CASSPLGGEQYF TGTGCCAGCAGCCCCCTTGGGGGCGAGCAGTACTTC . . TRBV7-9 12 TRBJ2-7
CATTLAGGYEQYF TGTGCCACCACCCTAGCGGGGGGGTACGAGCAGTACTTC few TRBD2 TRBV10-3 13 TRBJ2-7
CASRDRLTYEQYF TGTGCCAGTAGGGACAGGTTAACCTACGAGCAGTACTTC few TRBD1 TRBV19 13 TRBJ2-7
CATKQGANQPQHF TGTGCCACCAAACAGGGGGCGAATCAGCCCCAGCATTTT . TRBD1 TRBV6-5 13 TRBJ1-5
CASSGEVDTEAFF TGTGCCAGCAGCGGCGAAGTAGACACTGAAGCTTTCTTT . . TRBV11-1 13 TRBJ1-1
CASSKIQRGDASYEQYF TGTGCCAGCAGCAAAATTCAACGGGGAGACGCCTCCTACGAGCAGTACTTC . . TRBV21-1 17 TRBJ2-7
CASSRGHQETQYF TGTGCCAGTTCTCGGGGCCACCAAGAGACCCAGTACTTC . . TRBV19 13 TRBJ2-5
CASSGTGQETQYF TGTGCCAGCAGTGGGACAGGCCAAGAGACCCAGTACTTC . TRBD1 TRBV2 13 TRBJ2-5
CASSMIQASGNTIYF TGTGCCAGTAGTATGATACAGGCATCTGGAAACACCATATATTTT . . TRBV19 15 TRBJ1-3
CASSQIGQPGGYGYTF TGTGCCAGCTCACAGATCGGTCAACCGGGAGGGTATGGCTACACCTTC once . TRBV18 16 TRBJ1-2
CASSPQGEGNYGYTF TGTGCCAGCAGTCCCCAAGGGGAGGGGAACTATGGCTACACCTTC . . TRBV28 15 TRBJ1-2
CASVRDRGGTEAFF TGTGCCAGCGTACGGGACAGGGGAGGTACTGAAGCTTTCTTT . TRBD1 TRBV11-1 14 TRBJ1-1
CASSDQVYTEAFF TGTGCCAGCAGTGACCAGGTTTACACTGAAGCTTTCTTT . . TRBV6-1 13 TRBJ1-1
CASSPDSNYGYTF TGTGCCAGCAGCCCCGACAGTAACTATGGCTACACCTTC . . TRBV5-4 13 TRBJ1-2